The clone carrying this TCR beta chain was seen many times. Antigen specificity is unknown. The sample is drawn from a study of T cell repertoires in cytomegalovirus infection. Study-level information: CMV infection together with matching HLA type was indicated by public TCR beta signatures.

TCRdb fed the reads into MiXCR, producing one record per CDR3 protein. Among roughly 760,000 distinct CDR3 sequences, 35% to 45% were seen once, and the ten largest hold roughly 2.8%. Study-wide results and limits: The ex vivo response showed dominance by HLA-C-restricted CMV-specific TCR beta clonotypes. Identification of carriers of CMV plus the relevant HLA was achieved through cumulative public TCR beta family frequency.

Germline trimming cut 11 bases from V and 4 bases from J; bases unmatched to any gene: 10. CDR3 length: 14 residues. Per germline, CDR1 MNHNS and CDR2 SASEGT. The sequence came from a human donor in good health (CMV status not recorded). Some clones in this sample may be carry-over from other donors' samples. The chain is built from TRBV6-1 and TRBJ2-5, with 10 positions matching TRBD2. Sequenced input: PBMCs. CDR3 region: CAGLSGGLGETQYF. In DNA, the CDR3 is TGTGCCGGACTTAGCGGGGGGCTCGGAGAGACCCAGTACTTC.